Described below is a single T cell receptor (beta chain) sequence and its context. Antigen: not known. Unique molecular identifiers were incorporated during preparation of the TCRbeta library. TCRdb ran MiXCR on the PCR reads and lists one entry per CDR3 protein. The table includes fewer than 1 million distinct CDR3 sequences, about 15% detected once. The data were taken from a study of T-cell reconstitution after alpha-beta-depleted transplantation in children. Study-wide results and limits: Roughly two months post-transplant, alpha-beta T cells reportedly originated from several hundred graft clones that had expanded. A year post-transplant, T-cell counts and diversity derived mostly from newly produced T cells. TCRbeta diversity was high at day 60 in some patients (a result of surviving recipient T cells and thymic progenitors).

This CDR3 contains 14 residues. CDR1 is MGHRA, CDR2 YSYEKL, per germline. Trimming removed 1 base at V and 3 bases at J, with 10 bases between. The clonotype comes from a male patient aged 10 to 17 who had a stem cell transplant for acute lymphoblastic leukemia, so the T cells may come from the graft donor. This chain links TRBV4-1 with TRBJ2-7; D gene unclear. Material: PBMCs, mostly from graft donor cells, obtained 360 days after TCRalphabeta/CD19-depleted stem cell transplant. The CDR3 DNA is TGCGCCAGCAGCCAAGTGTATCCTGGCTACGAGCAGTACTTC. This sequence encodes CASSQVYPGYEQYF.